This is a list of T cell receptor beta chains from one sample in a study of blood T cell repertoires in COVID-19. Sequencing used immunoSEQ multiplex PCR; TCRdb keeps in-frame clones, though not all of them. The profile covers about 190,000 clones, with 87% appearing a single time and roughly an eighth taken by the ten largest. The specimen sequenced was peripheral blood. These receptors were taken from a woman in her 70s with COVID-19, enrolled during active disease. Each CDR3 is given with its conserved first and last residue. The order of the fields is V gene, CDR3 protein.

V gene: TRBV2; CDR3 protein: CASSDRGYNSPLHF
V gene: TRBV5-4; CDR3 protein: CASSTRQAGSLEQYF
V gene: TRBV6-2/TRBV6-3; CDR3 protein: CASSYSPQAYEQYF
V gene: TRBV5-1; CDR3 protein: CASSGQRTGQETQYF
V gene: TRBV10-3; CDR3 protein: CAISADSSNQPQHF
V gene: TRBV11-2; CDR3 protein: CASSQAGVSNEQFF
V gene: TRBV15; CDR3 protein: CATSRVEVSPLHF
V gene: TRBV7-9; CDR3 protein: CASSFRVSYNEQFF
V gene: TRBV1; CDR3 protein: CTSSQAGPEIPGYTF
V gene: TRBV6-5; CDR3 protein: CASTPPSTLEAFF
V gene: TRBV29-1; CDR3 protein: CSARTITDTQYF
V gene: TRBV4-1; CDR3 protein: CASSQTTGPYYGYTF
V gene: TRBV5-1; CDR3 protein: CASSTLAGASYEQYF
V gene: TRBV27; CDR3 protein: CASSAGTGRGETQYF
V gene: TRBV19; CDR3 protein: CASSFQQRSEQYF
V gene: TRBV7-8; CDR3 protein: CASSLKDTPDF
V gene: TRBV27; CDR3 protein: CASSPGTSHNEQFF
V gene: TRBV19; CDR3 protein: CASSRSGGYPSNYGYTF
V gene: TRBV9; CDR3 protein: CASSPSSSGANVLTF
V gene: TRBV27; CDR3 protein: CASRQDRGNTEAFF
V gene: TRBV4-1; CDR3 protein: CASSQGYLAGQSGNTIYF
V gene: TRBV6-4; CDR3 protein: CASSATGTGVDYGYTF
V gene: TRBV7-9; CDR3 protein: CASSGMTGTYGYTF
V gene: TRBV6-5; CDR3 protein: CASTEPGKVSPLHF
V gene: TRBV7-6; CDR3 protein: CASSLVSAGGRDTQYF
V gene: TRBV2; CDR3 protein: CASSVKGALSGNTIYF
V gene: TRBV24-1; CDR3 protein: CATSGIRGETQYF
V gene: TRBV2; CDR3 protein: CASSPKGGGDQYF
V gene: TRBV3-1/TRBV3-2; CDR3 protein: CASSPGLGRDSYGYTF
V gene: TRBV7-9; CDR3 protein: CASSLGTGPQPGYTF
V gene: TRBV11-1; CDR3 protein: CASSRHRSVGQYF
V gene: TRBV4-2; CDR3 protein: CASSQDRQVHQPQHF
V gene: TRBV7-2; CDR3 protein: CATGGTSGNNEQFF
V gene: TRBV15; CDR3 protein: CATSRDIRGQYF
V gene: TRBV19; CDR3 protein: CASSPTGPYGYTF
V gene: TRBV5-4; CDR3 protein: CASSPTSGSIYEQFF
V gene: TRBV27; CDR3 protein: CASGTGVNEQFF
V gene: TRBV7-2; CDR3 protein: CASSSPRGLAYNEQFF
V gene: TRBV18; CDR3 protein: CASSSVRVWYNEKLFF
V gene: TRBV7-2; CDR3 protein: CASSLEFGFRSYEQYF
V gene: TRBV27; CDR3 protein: CASSFLAGANTGELFF
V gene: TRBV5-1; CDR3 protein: CASSEMKSGRGTDEQFF
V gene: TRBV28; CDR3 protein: CASSPGQGFSEAFF